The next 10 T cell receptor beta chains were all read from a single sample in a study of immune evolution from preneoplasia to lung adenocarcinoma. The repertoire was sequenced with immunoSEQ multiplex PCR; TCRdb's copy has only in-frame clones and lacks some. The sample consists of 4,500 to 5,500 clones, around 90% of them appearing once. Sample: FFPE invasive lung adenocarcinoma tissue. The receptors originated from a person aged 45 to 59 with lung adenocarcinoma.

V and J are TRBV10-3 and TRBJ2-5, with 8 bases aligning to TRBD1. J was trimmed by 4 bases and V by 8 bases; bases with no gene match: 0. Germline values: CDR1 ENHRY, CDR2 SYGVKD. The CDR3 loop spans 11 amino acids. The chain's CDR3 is CAIGQGETQYF. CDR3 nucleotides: TGTGCCATCGGACAGGGAGAGACCCAGTACTTC.

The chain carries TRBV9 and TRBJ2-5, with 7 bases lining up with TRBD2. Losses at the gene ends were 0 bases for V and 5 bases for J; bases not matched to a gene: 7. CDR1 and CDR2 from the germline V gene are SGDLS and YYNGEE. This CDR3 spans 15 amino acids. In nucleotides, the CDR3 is TGTGCCAGCAGCGTAGCACTAGCGCTAGGGGAGACCCAGTACTTC. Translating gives CASSVALALGETQYF.

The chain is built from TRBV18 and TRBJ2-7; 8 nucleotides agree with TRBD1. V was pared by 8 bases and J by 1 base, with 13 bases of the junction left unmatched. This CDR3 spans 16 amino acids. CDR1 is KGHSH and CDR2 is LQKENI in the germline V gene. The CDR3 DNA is TGTGCCAGCAATTCAGGGGGCGCGAGGATTTCCTACGAGCAGTACTTC. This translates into CASNSGGARISYEQYF.

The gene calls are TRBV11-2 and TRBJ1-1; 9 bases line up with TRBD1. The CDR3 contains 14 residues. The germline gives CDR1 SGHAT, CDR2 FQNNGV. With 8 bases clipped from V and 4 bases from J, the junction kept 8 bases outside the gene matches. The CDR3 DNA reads TGTGCCAGCTCGAAGGGACAGGGTTTCACTGAAGCTTTCTTT. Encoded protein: CASSKGQGFTEAFF.

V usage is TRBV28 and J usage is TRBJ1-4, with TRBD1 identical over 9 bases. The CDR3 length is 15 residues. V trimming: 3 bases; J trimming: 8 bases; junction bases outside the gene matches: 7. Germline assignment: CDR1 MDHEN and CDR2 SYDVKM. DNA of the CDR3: TGTGCCAGCAGTTTCAGTGGGACAGGGAAGGAAAAACTGTTTTTT. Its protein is CASSFSGTGKEKLFF.

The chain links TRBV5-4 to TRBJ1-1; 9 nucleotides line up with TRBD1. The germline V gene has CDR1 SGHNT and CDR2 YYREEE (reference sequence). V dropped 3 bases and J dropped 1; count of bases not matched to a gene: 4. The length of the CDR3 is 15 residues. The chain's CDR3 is CASSSKQGANTEAFF. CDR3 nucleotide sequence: TGTGCCAGCAGCTCTAAACAGGGGGCGAACACTGAAGCTTTCTTT.

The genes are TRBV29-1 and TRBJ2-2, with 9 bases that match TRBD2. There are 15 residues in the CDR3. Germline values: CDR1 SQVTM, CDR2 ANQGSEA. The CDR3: CTVRGSGRNTGELFF. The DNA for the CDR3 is TGCACCGTCCGGGGTAGCGGGAGAAACACCGGGGAGCTGTTTTTT.

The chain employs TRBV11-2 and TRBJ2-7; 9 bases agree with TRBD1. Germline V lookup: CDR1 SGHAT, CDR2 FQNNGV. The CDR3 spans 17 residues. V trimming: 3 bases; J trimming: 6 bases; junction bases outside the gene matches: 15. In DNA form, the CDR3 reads TGTGCCAGCAGCTTGAACCCTCCCGGGACAGGGTTAGGCGAGCAGTACTTC. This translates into CASSLNPPGTGLGEQYF.

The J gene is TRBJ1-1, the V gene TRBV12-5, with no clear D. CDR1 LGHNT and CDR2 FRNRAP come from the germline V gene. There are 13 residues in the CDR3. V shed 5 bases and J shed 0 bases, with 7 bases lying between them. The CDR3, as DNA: TGTGCTAGTGGTGTGGGAGTGAACACTGAAGCTTTCTTT. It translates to CASGVGVNTEAFF.

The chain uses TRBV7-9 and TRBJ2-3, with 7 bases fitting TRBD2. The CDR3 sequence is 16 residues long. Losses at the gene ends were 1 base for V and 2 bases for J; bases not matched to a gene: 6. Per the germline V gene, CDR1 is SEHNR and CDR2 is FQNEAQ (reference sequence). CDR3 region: CASSLGLAENTDTQYF. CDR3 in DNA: TGTGCCAGCAGCTTAGGGCTAGCGGAAAACACAGATACGCAGTATTTT. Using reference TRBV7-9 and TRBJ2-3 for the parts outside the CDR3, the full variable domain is DTGVSQNPRHKITKRGQNVTFRCDPISEHNRLYWYRQTLGQGPEFLTYFQNEAQLEKSRLLSDRFSAERPKGSFSTLEIQRTEQGDSAMYLCASSLGLAENTDTQYFGPGTRLTVL.